A selection of T cell receptor beta chains follows, all from one sample in a study of blood T cell repertoires in COVID-19. This table comes from immunoSEQ multiplex PCR, and its TCRdb copy is limited to in-frame clones, with some not included. The sample lists under 200,000 clones, more than 85% occurring once. Sequencing input: peripheral blood. The receptor source for this set is a man aged 60 to 75 with COVID-19, enrolled during active disease. Each CDR3 is given with its conserved first and last residue. Each record gives: V gene, clone size, J gene, D gene, CDR3 protein, CDR3 DNA. D genes are given only for firm matches. Only some rows state a clone size, as once, few, many or a class for expanded clones.

>TRBV7-2|-|TRBJ2-3|TRBD2
CASSGSGRFAQYF
TGTGCCAGCAGCGGAAGCGGGAGGTTCGCGCAGTATTTT
>TRBV20-1|-|TRBJ1-5|-
CSARGQQPQHF
TGCAGTGCTAGAGGGCAACAGCCCCAGCATTTT
>TRBV6-5|-|TRBJ1-6|-
CASSYEHNSPLHF
TGTGCCAGCAGTTACGAGCATAATTCACCCCTCCACTTT
>TRBV9|-|TRBJ1-6|-
CASSPPGVTNSPLHF
TGTGCCAGCAGCCCCCCCGGGGTCACTAATTCACCCCTCCACTTT
>TRBV18|-|TRBJ2-7|TRBD1
CASSPGQVSYEQYF
TGTGCCAGCTCACCGGGACAGGTATCCTACGAGCAGTACTTC
>TRBV27|-|TRBJ1-3|-
CASRTRGGANTIYF
TGTGCCAGCAGGACAAGGGGGGGGGCAAACACCATATATTTT
>TRBV3-1/TRBV3-2|-|TRBJ1-2|TRBD1
CASSHTGTGMGYTF
TGTGCCAGCAGCCACACAGGGACAGGTATGGGCTACACCTTC
>TRBV13|-|TRBJ2-7|TRBD2
CASSLSSGRQYEQYF
TGTGCCAGCAGCTTATCTAGCGGGAGACAATACGAGCAGTACTTC
>TRBV5-4|few|TRBJ1-5|-
CASSYGGVQPQHF
TGTGCCAGCAGCTACGGAGGGGTTCAGCCCCAGCATTTT
>TRBV20-1|-|TRBJ1-2|-
CSASVTSQGDGYTF
TGCAGTGCTAGTGTTACTAGCCAGGGAGACGGCTACACCTTC
>TRBV7-9|-|TRBJ1-6|-
CASSHQGDNSPLHF
TGTGCCAGCAGCCATCAGGGTGACAATTCACCCCTCCACTTT
>TRBV6-6|once|TRBJ1-2|-
CASRTGPGGYTF
TGTGCCAGCAGAACAGGGCCCGGTGGCTACACCTTC
>TRBV27|-|TRBJ1-5|TRBD1
CASSMAGTENQPQHF
TGTGCCAGCAGTATGGCCGGGACAGAAAATCAGCCCCAGCATTTT
>TRBV18|-|TRBJ2-7|TRBD2
CASSPLAGPSSYEQYF
TGTGCCAGCTCACCGCTAGCGGGCCCCAGCTCCTACGAGCAGTACTTC
>TRBV5-8|-|TRBJ1-1|-
CASTPRERTNTEAFF
TGTGCCAGCACACCCCGGGAACGGACCAACACTGAAGCTTTCTTT
>TRBV4-1|-|TRBJ1-1|-
CASSQVFEGPEAFF
TGCGCCAGCAGCCAAGTCTTCGAGGGTCCGGAAGCTTTCTTT
>TRBV10-2|-|TRBJ1-5|-
CASSEGSRAGQPQHF
TGCGCCAGCAGTGAGGGGAGTCGAGCAGGTCAGCCCCAGCATTTT
>TRBV19|-|TRBJ1-1|-
CASSIRGRVAEAFF
TGTGCCAGTAGTATAAGGGGAAGAGTCGCTGAAGCTTTCTTT
>TRBV19|-|TRBJ1-6|-
CASSTPGHINSPLHF
TGTGCCAGTAGTACCCCCGGACATATCAATTCACCCCTCCACTTT
>TRBV28|-|TRBJ2-7|TRBD2
CASSPRLGGGGSYEQYF
TGTGCCAGCAGTCCGCGCCTGGGCGGGGGTGGGTCCTACGAGCAGTACTTC
>TRBV11-1|-|TRBJ2-1|TRBD2
CASSQVSGRANEQFF
TGTGCCAGCAGCCAGGTTAGCGGGAGGGCTAATGAGCAGTTCTTC
>TRBV19|-|TRBJ1-2|TRBD1
CASYINRGASYGYTF
TGTGCCAGTTATATCAACAGGGGCGCCTCCTATGGCTACACCTTC
>TRBV29-1|-|TRBJ2-7|-
CSVEAGPTYEQYF
TGCAGCGTTGAGGCAGGGCCGACCTACGAGCAGTACTTC
>TRBV28|-|TRBJ2-7|TRBD2
CASSSWGGSSYEQYF
TGTGCCAGCAGTTCTTGGGGGGGAAGCTCCTACGAGCAGTACTTC
>TRBV6-5|-|TRBJ2-2|-
CASSYSKRGTGELFF
TGTGCCAGCAGTTACTCGAAAAGGGGGACCGGGGAGCTGTTTTTT
>TRBV5-1|once|TRBJ2-7|-
CASRVAGFNEQYF
TGCGCCAGCAGGGTCGCAGGGTTTAACGAGCAGTACTTC
>TRBV9|once|TRBJ1-2|TRBD1
CASSDRQGGVYGYTF
TGTGCCAGCAGCGACCGACAGGGAGGAGTCTATGGCTACACCTTC
>TRBV14|-|TRBJ1-1|-
CASSLTVNTEAFF
TGTGCCAGCAGCCTGACAGTGAACACTGAAGCTTTCTTT